This passage covers 5 T cell receptor beta chains from one sample sequenced in a study of regulatory T cells in long-lasting Graves disease. HTBI primers from iRepertoire and Arm-PCR of CDR3 regions yielded the TCR beta libraries. One entry per CDR3 protein, called by TCRdb with MiXCR from the multiplex PCR reads. The sample lists 530,000 or so distinct CDR3 sequences; around 16% were seen once. The time point here: newly diagnosed GD, antithyroid drugs for less than 3 months. PBMC-extracted RNA yielded the TCR library. The sample also formed part of further work on T cells in Graves' hyperthyroidism and ophthalmopathy.

Sample: peripheral blood mononuclear cells (PBMCs), taken at new diagnosis, from a patient treated with antithyroid drugs. Every receptor here comes from a man in his late teens or twenties with Graves disease.

In its sample, this clonotype was seen a few times. V and J are TRBV30 and TRBJ1-4; possible D gene TRBD1, 5 bases. Trimming cost V 5 bases and J 5 bases, with 12 bases left between them. The germline gives CDR1 GTSNPN, CDR2 SVGIG (reference sequence). There are 13 residues in the CDR3. The CDR3 here is CAWGGAYNEKLFF. Here the CDR3 DNA reads TGTGCCTGGGGAGGGGCTTACAATGAAAAACTGTTTTTT.

This clonotype was recorded at least ten times. At one boundary the junction diverges from the germline segment, which might be a read error. The gene calls are TRBV28 and TRBJ2-7; a weak D match, TRBD2 (5 bases). Per the germline V gene, CDR1 is MDHEN and CDR2 is SYDVKM. The CDR3 covers 11 residues. Here the CDR3 reads CASSGNYEQHF. The CDR3 nucleotides are TGTGCCAGCAGCGGGAACTACGAGCAGCACTTC. Combining the CDR3 with reference TRBV28 and TRBJ2-7 gives the whole variable domain DVKVTQSSRYLVKRTGEKVFLECVQDMDHENMFWYRQDPGLGLRLIYFSYDVKMKEKGDIPEGYSVSREKKERFSLILESASTNQTSMYLCASSGNYEQHFGPGTRLTVT.

This clonotype was seen repeatedly, ten times or more. The chain employs TRBV2 and TRBJ2-7; D is unclear. The length of the CDR3 is 11 residues. The V gene lost 5 bases and the J gene lost 3 bases, with 5 bases spanning the gap. Germline values: CDR1 SNHLY, CDR2 FYNNEI. CDR3 protein: CASSQIYEQYF. In DNA form, the CDR3 reads TGTGCCAGCAGTCAGATCTACGAGCAGTACTTC.

V and J are TRBV28 and TRBJ2-3, with D perhaps assigned TRBD1 or TRBD2 (5 bases each). Germline CDR1 MDHEN, CDR2 SYDVKM. Trimming pared 4 bases from V and 2 bases from J, leaving 10 bases between. The CDR3 extends over 14 amino acids. The CDR3 nucleotides read TGTGCCAGCAGTTCGGGACCAATCACAGATACGCAGTATTTT. Amino acids: CASSSGPITDTQYF.

This clonotype was recorded a few times. This rearrangement joins TRBV11-2 to TRBJ1-2, with unresolved D. This CDR3 has 13 amino acids. Trimming stripped 6 bases from V and 1 base from J, with 9 bases between. From germline, CDR1 is SGHAT and CDR2 FQNNGV. The CDR3 loop reads CASSPELNYGYTF. The CDR3, as DNA: TGTGCCAGCAGTCCAGAACTTAACTATGGCTACACCTTC.